These 31 T cell receptor beta chains were all obtained from the same sample, sequenced in a study of blood T cell repertoires in COVID-19. Libraries were prepared by immunoSEQ multiplex PCR; TCRdb keeps only in-frame clonotypes and omits some of them. This sample yields 80,000 to 100,000 clones, of which roughly 80% are seen a single time; approximately 16% belongs to the top ten. Material: peripheral blood. The receptors originated from a woman aged 80 or over with active or convalescent COVID-19.

In its sample, this clone was seen a few times. The chain is built from TRBV7-2 and TRBJ2-5, with D maybe TRBD1 (6 bases). The CDR3 loop spans 14 amino acids. Germline V CDR1 and CDR2: SGHTA, FQGNSA. The ends were cut back, 4 bases at V and 1 base at J, with 10 bases in the middle. The CDR3 sequence is CASSSQGLQETQYF. The CDR3 DNA reads TGTGCCAGCAGCTCACAGGGTCTCCAAGAGACCCAGTACTTC.

This clone came up a few times. The CDR3 spells CASSFTGIDNQPQHF. Written as DNA, the CDR3 is TGTGCCAGTAGTTTTACAGGGATTGACAATCAGCCCCAGCATTTT. The chain carries TRBV19 and TRBJ1-5, with a weak D call TRBD1 (6 bases). This CDR3 has 15 amino acids. Germline CDR1 is LNHDA and CDR2 is SQIVND (reference sequence). V lost 5 bases and J lost 3, with 14 bases in between.

V gene TRBV5-1 combines with J gene TRBJ2-7, with 8 bases fitting TRBD1. Trimming removed 3 bases from V and 4 bases from J; junction bases left unmatched: 6. Per germline, CDR1 SGHRS and CDR2 YFSETQ. The CDR3 runs to 14 residues. This CDR3 reads CASSSGQGGYEQYF. CDR3 nucleotide sequence: TGCGCCAGCAGCTCCGGACAGGGCGGGTACGAGCAGTACTTC.

The chain carries TRBV10-2 and TRBJ2-2; 11 nucleotides match TRBD2. Unmatched junction bases numbered 6, after V lost 5 bases and J lost 7 bases. Germline CDR1 is WSHSY and CDR2 is SAAADI. The CDR3 consists of 15 residues. The CDR3 DNA is TGCGCCAGCAGTTTAGCGGGAGGGCCTAACGGGGAGCTGTTTTTT. Translated: CASSLAGGPNGELFF.

This chain links TRBV5-3 with TRBJ2-5, with TRBD1 as a possible D gene (6 bases). TRBV5-3 is annotated as an ORF whose role is uncertain. The germline V and J ends were trimmed by 7 bases and 7 bases, with 20 bases remaining between them. The CDR3 extends over 14 amino acids. CDR3 residues: CARRCRGPVGTQYF. The DNA for the CDR3 is TGTGCCAGACGTTGCAGGGGCCCCGTGGGGACCCAGTACTTC.

This clone occurred a few times. The DNA of the CDR3 is TGCGCCAGCAGCCAGAGAGGACTAGCGGGAGGGGTTGGGTACTACGAGCAGTACTTC. Translation gives CASSQRGLAGGVGYYEQYF. V is TRBV4-3 and J is TRBJ2-7, with 15 bases matching TRBD2. Germline CDR1 and CDR2: LGHNA and YSLEER. The CDR3 loop spans 19 amino acids. V dropped 3 bases and J dropped 3; count of bases not matched to a gene: 12.

V and J are TRBV7-9 and TRBJ2-3, with 8 bases fitting TRBD1. CDR1 SEHNR and CDR2 FQNEAQ come from the germline V gene (reference sequence). CDR3 size: 16 residues. V trimming: 4 bases; J trimming: 6 bases; junction bases outside the gene matches: 12. CDR3 region: CASSSPQTGAMDTQYF. The CDR3 coding sequence is TGTGCCAGCAGCTCCCCCCAGACAGGGGCTATGGATACGCAGTATTTT.

This clone appeared once. The chain carries TRBV5-1 and TRBJ2-1; 7 bases are a match to TRBD2. The CDR3 extends over 15 amino acids. Germline trimming cut 4 bases from V and 3 bases from J; bases unmatched to any gene: 7. The germline V gene encodes CDR1 SGHRS and CDR2 YFSETQ. CDR3 DNA: TGCGCCAGCAGCCTCGATGCTAGCGGCTACAATGAGCAGTTCTTC. This codes for CASSLDASGYNEQFF.

The chain joins TRBV7-2 to TRBJ2-5; 7 nucleotides line up with TRBD1. The ends lost 4 bases at V and 3 bases at J; junction bases unmatched: 2. The CDR3 contains 13 residues. The germline V gene encodes CDR1 SGHTA and CDR2 FQGNSA. The CDR3 spells CASSYDREETQYF. DNA for the CDR3: TGTGCCAGCAGCTACGACAGGGAAGAGACCCAGTACTTC.

The J gene is TRBJ1-5, the V gene TRBV6-5, with D possibly matching TRBD1 (6 bases). Deletions cut 6 bases from V and 1 base from J, with 13 bases between. There are 15 residues in the CDR3. Germline-derived CDR1 and CDR2 are MNHEY and SVGAGI. The CDR3 DNA is TGTGCCAGCAGGTGGGGGGGCGGGAGCAATCAGCCCCAGCATTTT. This gives the protein CASRWGGGSNQPQHF.

The chain uses TRBV20-1 and TRBJ2-7; TRBD2 might be the D (7 bases). V lost 3 bases, J lost 6 bases, and 9 bases lay in between. The CDR3 is 11 amino acids. In germline, CDR1 is DFQATT, CDR2 SNEGSKA (reference sequence). The CDR3 DNA sequence: TGCAGTGCTAGGAGGGGGGGCGAGCAGTACTTC. The encoded protein is CSARRGGEQYF.

The genes are TRBV6-5 and TRBJ2-7; 7 bases map to TRBD2. Trimming removed 2 bases from V and 4 bases from J; junction bases left unmatched: 8. The length of the CDR3 is 15 residues. Germline values: CDR1 MNHEY, CDR2 SVGAGI. This CDR3 is CASSYSGAAFYEQYF. CDR3 bases: TGTGCCAGCAGTTACAGCGGGGCCGCTTTTTACGAGCAGTACTTC.

The chain combines TRBV7-9 with TRBJ2-7; D might be TRBD2 (5 bases). The germline V and J ends were trimmed by 5 bases and 3 bases, with 17 bases remaining between them. The CDR3 sequence is 15 residues long. Germline V lookup: CDR1 SEHNR, CDR2 FQNEAQ (reference sequence). CDR3 coding DNA: TGTGCCAGCAGCCCATGGGGTCCCGGAGGCTACGAGCAGTACTTC. It encodes CASSPWGPGGYEQYF.

The genes are TRBV19 and TRBJ1-5; no firm D call. In germline, CDR1 is LNHDA, CDR2 SQIVND (reference sequence). The CDR3 totals 15 residues. V lost 5 bases and J lost 7, with 18 bases in between. CDR3 loop: CASSHQPPGRQPQHF. CDR3 DNA: TGTGCCAGTAGTCATCAACCCCCAGGCCGGCAGCCCCAGCATTTT.

This clone was observed once. This chain joins TRBV4-3 and TRBJ2-7, with D perhaps TRBD2 (5 bases). Trimming removed 0 bases at V and 3 bases at J, with 15 bases between. CDR1 and CDR2 (germline): LGHNA, YSLEER. The CDR3 sequence is 16 residues long. DNA of the CDR3: TGCGCCAGCAGCCAAGATTGGAGCGGAGGATTCTACGAGCAGTACTTC. This gives the protein CASSQDWSGGFYEQYF.

This chain joins TRBV9 and TRBJ2-3; no reliable D call. The CDR3 consists of 13 residues. Germline V lookup: CDR1 SGDLS, CDR2 YYNGEE. The germline V and J ends were trimmed by 4 bases and 2 bases, with 8 bases remaining between them. CDR3 loop: CASSSFFTDTQYF. The DNA of the CDR3 is TGTGCCAGCAGCTCCTTCTTCACAGATACGCAGTATTTT.

The V and J genes are TRBV5-1 and TRBJ1-2; the match to TRBD1 covers 8 bases. The CDR3 is made up of 13 amino acids. The ends lost 4 bases at V and 5 bases at J; junction bases unmatched: 4. Germline V CDR1 and CDR2: SGHRS, YFSETQ. The CDR3 region is CASSLDRAYGYTF. DNA for the CDR3: TGCGCCAGCAGCCTGGACAGGGCTTATGGCTACACCTTC.

This clone was picked up one time. V and J are TRBV11-3 and TRBJ2-3; 9 nucleotides line up with TRBD1. There are 17 residues in the CDR3. The V gene end was trimmed by 1 base and the J gene end by 2 bases; junction bases not matched to a gene: 7. Germline V gives CDR1 SGHNT, CDR2 YENEEA. The CDR3: CASSLGLGTGLTDTQYF. As DNA, the CDR3 is TGTGCCAGCAGCTTAGGTTTAGGGACAGGGCTCACAGATACGCAGTATTTT.

Concerning this clone: The DNA is left out, because the CDR3 cannot be placed on it with certainty; the CDR3 is given as TCRdb lists it. The rearrangement links TRBV6-5 to TRBJ1-2; the tabulated D call, TRBD1, remains unverified against the DNA. In germline, CDR1 is MNHEY, CDR2 SVGAGI. 13 amino acids form the CDR3, both terminal residues included. This chain's CDR3 is CASSFGQGALSTF.

This clone was seen only a few times. V usage is TRBV5-1 and J usage is TRBJ1-2; D unresolved. This CDR3 is built from 14 residues. Trimming shortened V by 0 bases and J by 8 bases, and 14 bases separated the two germline ends. Germline assignment: CDR1 SGHRS and CDR2 YFSETQ. This CDR3 reads CASSLAPGGGGYTF. As DNA, the CDR3 is TGCGCCAGCAGCTTGGCCCCAGGAGGAGGCGGCTACACCTTC.

This clone was found a few times. The gene calls are TRBV10-3 and TRBJ1-2; D remains ambiguous. CDR1 and CDR2 from the germline V gene are ENHRY and SYGVKD. The CDR3 has 15 amino acids. Trimming cost V 2 bases and J 6 bases, with 16 bases left between them. The CDR3 loop reads CAISEIVEEGDGYTF. As DNA, the CDR3 is TGTGCCATCAGTGAGATAGTTGAGGAGGGAGATGGCTACACCTTC.

This sequence joins TRBV11-1 and TRBJ1-1, with D perhaps TRBD1 (6 bases). The germline CDR1 and CDR2 sequences are SGHAT and FQDESV (reference sequence). The CDR3 extends over 15 amino acids. The germline V and J ends were trimmed by 3 bases and 3 bases, with 14 bases remaining between them. CDR3 protein: CASSFNLQGYTEAFF. The CDR3 DNA reads TGTGCCAGCAGCTTCAATTTACAGGGTTACACTGAAGCTTTCTTT.

The CDR3 region has the DNA TGTGCCAGCTCGCAGACTAGCGGGGGGGCCAATGAGCAGTTCTTC. Its translation: CASSQTSGGANEQFF. The J gene is TRBJ2-1, the V gene TRBV18, with TRBD2 matching 14 bases. The V gene's germline CDR1 is KGHSH and CDR2 LQKENI. Trimming removed 6 bases from V and 6 bases from J; junction bases left unmatched: 4. There are 15 residues in the CDR3.

The CDR3 region has the DNA TGTGCCAGCAGCTTGGCCGAGGGTAGCTTTAGCGAGCAGTACTTC. Protein sequence: CASSLAEGSFSEQYF. V is TRBV5-5 and J is TRBJ2-7; weak D call: TRBD2 (5 bases). CDR3 length: 15 residues. The V gene's germline CDR1 is SGHKS and CDR2 YYEKEE (reference sequence). Trimming stripped 0 bases from V and 6 bases from J, with 16 bases between.

The chain links TRBV10-1 to TRBJ2-5, with 7 bases lining up with TRBD1. The J segment lost 3 bases and the V segment lost 11 bases, leaving 21 bases of the junction unmatched. Germline V gene sequence: CDR1 WNHNN, CDR2 SYGVQD (reference sequence). The CDR3 runs to 17 residues. CDR3 sequence (DNA): TGCGCCGTTCCCAGTCCGAAGTCAGGGGGTGGGGAAGAGACCCAGTACTTC. It yields the protein CAVPSPKSGGGEETQYF.

As DNA, the CDR3 is TGTGCCAGCTCACCAGGTGGTGTTAGCGATGGCTACACCTTC. Encoded protein: CASSPGGVSDGYTF. The chain recombines TRBV18 with TRBJ1-2; D is unresolved. CDR3 size: 14 residues. Trimming took 2 bases from V and 6 from J, leaving 13 bases between them. Germline CDR1 is KGHSH and CDR2 is LQKENI.

This chain connects TRBV9 to TRBJ2-1; tentative D call: TRBD2 (6 bases). The CDR3 sequence is 15 residues long. The V and J ends lost 1 base and 6 bases respectively, with 14 bases between them. Per the germline V gene, CDR1 is SGDLS and CDR2 is YYNGEE. CDR3 sequence: CASSVSPGVSNEQFF. In DNA form, the CDR3 reads TGTGCCAGCAGCGTAAGTCCGGGGGTCAGCAATGAGCAGTTCTTC.

The rearrangement uses TRBV20-1 and TRBJ2-7; 8 bases line up with TRBD2. CDR1 and CDR2 from the germline V gene are DFQATT and SNEGSKA (reference sequence). V shed 3 bases, J shed 3 bases, and the junction held 16 bases outside the gene matches. The CDR3 covers 17 residues. Here the CDR3 reads CSASETGGSGVLYEQYF. The CDR3 region has the DNA TGCAGTGCTAGTGAAACCGGCGGTAGCGGGGTTCTCTACGAGCAGTACTTC.

The V and J genes are TRBV11-2 and TRBJ1-2, with TRBD1 identical over 8 bases. Losses at the gene ends were 5 bases for V and 8 bases for J; bases not matched to a gene: 7. The germline CDR1 and CDR2 sequences are SGHAT and FQNNGV. There are 13 residues in the CDR3. This chain's CDR3 is CASSATQGGGYTF. The CDR3 DNA reads TGTGCCAGCAGCGCTACACAGGGGGGAGGCTACACCTTC.

The chain couples TRBV4-1 to TRBJ1-1; perhaps TRBD1 as D (5 bases). Between the trimmed V and J ends, which lost 4 bases and 8 bases, there was a span of 17 bases. The CDR3 is 14 amino acids. Germline V CDR1 and CDR2: MGHRA, YSYEKL. The CDR3 is CASSRAPPGSEAFF. The DNA for the CDR3 is TGCGCCAGCAGCCGAGCCCCGCCAGGGTCCGAAGCTTTCTTT.

This chain links TRBV9 with TRBJ2-2, with TRBD1 as a possible D gene (5 bases). From germline, CDR1 is SGDLS and CDR2 YYNGEE. V was trimmed by 4 bases and J by 1 base, leaving 14 bases between them. This CDR3 contains 16 residues. The DNA of the CDR3 is TGTGCCAGCAGCCCGCAGACAGCCGGGAACACCGGGGAGCTGTTTTTT. Its translation: CASSPQTAGNTGELFF.